This T cell receptor beta chain is from a study of T cells in Graves' hyperthyroidism and ophthalmopathy. At the level of the study: Peripheral blood sampling occurred at initial diagnosis, before any treatment. Regarding the study as a whole: Progression to ophthalmopathy was predicted a median of 6.5 months early.

For this clonotype: Its antigen is unidentified.

Amplified regions were TCR beta CDR3 sequences from RNA transcripts. TCR CDR3 regions were first amplified by RT-PCR with HTBI primers. Using its own MiXCR run on the multiplex PCR reads, TCRdb lists one record per CDR3 protein. This table has 300,000 or so distinct CDR3 sequences, 18% appearing once. No ophthalmopathy progression within 18 months constituted stable Graves' hyperthyroidism. Losses at the gene ends were 8 bases for V and 4 bases for J; bases not matched to a gene: 3. The germline gives CDR1 SNHLY, CDR2 FYNNEI. The CDR3 length is 12 residues. Sequenced material: blood. J is TRBJ1-2 and V is TRBV2; 8 nucleotides match TRBD1. The origin of this receptor is a woman aged 45-65 years with Graves' hyperthyroidism. The CDR3 DNA follows: TGTGCCAGCCGGACAGGGACCTATGGCTACACCTTC. The encoded protein is CASRTGTYGYTF. The variable domain in full, completed from reference TRBV2 and TRBJ1-2, reads EPEVTQTPSHQVTQMGQEVILRCVPISNHLYFYWYRQILGQKVEFLVSFYNNEISEKSEIFDDQFSVERPDGSNFTLKIRSTKLEDSAMYFCASRTGTYGYTFGSGTRLTVV.